This entry lists 22 T cell receptor beta chains sequenced from one sample in a study of blood T cell repertoires in COVID-19. Generated by immunoSEQ multiplex PCR, the TCRdb table keeps only in-frame clones and is missing some. The data contain 90,000 to 100,000 clones, 82% of them singletons. Sequencing used peripheral blood. The receptors were gathered from an elderly man with acute or convalescent COVID-19.

V and J are TRBV28 and TRBJ2-3; a weak D match, TRBD2 (5 bases). The CDR3 is made up of 11 amino acids. In germline, CDR1 is MDHEN, CDR2 SYDVKM. Between the trimmed V and J ends, which lost 8 bases and 5 bases, there was a span of 8 bases. CDR3 DNA sequence: TGTGCCAGCCGGGAACGAGATACGCAGTATTTT. It specifies CASRERDTQYF.

This clone was picked up one time. The chain is built from TRBV28 and TRBJ1-4; D is ambiguous. This CDR3 region has 14 residues. V was shortened by 8 bases and J by 10 bases, with 20 bases between the two germline ends. Germline CDR1 is MDHEN and CDR2 is SYDVKM. CDR3: CASCLPEMRAKLFF. DNA of the CDR3: TGTGCCAGCTGCCTACCCGAAATGAGGGCAAAACTGTTTTTT.

The chain employs TRBV28 and TRBJ2-1; TRBD1 agrees at 8 bases. This CDR3 region has 15 residues. The V segment lost 1 base and the J segment 4 bases; nucleotides outside the gene matches: 3. Germline CDR1 and CDR2: MDHEN and SYDVKM. Here the CDR3 DNA reads TGTGCCAGCAGTTTATCAGGGGGCAGGTACAATGAGCAGTTCTTC. Protein product: CASSLSGGRYNEQFF.

The V and J genes are TRBV7-2 and TRBJ2-4; D perhaps matches TRBD2 (6 bases). The germline V and J ends were trimmed by 5 bases and 9 bases, with 17 bases remaining between them. Per the germline V gene, CDR1 is SGHTA and CDR2 is FQGNSA. This CDR3 contains 14 residues. The CDR3 reads CASSPPWGEGIQYF. Written as DNA, the CDR3 is TGTGCCAGCAGCCCCCCCTGGGGGGAAGGCATTCAGTACTTC.

This rearrangement joins TRBV19 to TRBJ2-7; 8 positions match TRBD1. Germline-derived CDR1 and CDR2 are LNHDA and SQIVND (reference sequence). The CDR3 sequence is 13 residues long. The V segment lost 9 bases and the J segment 0 bases; nucleotides outside the gene matches: 4. CDR3 amino acids: CASSTGDSYEQYF. For the CDR3, the DNA is TGTGCCAGCTCGACAGGGGACTCCTACGAGCAGTACTTC.

This clone showed up just a few times. The gene calls are TRBV7-8 and TRBJ2-7; 7 nucleotides match TRBD2. This CDR3 region has 14 residues. Losses at the gene ends were 5 bases for V and 3 bases for J; bases not matched to a gene: 7. Germline V lookup: CDR1 SGHVS, CDR2 FQNEAQ. CDR3 protein: CASSRGLVSYEQYF. CDR3 nucleotides: TGTGCCAGCAGCCGAGGACTAGTGAGCTACGAGCAGTACTTC.

The chain links TRBV5-4 to TRBJ1-6; D is unresolved. Per germline, CDR1 SGHNT and CDR2 YYREEE (reference sequence). The CDR3 totals 15 residues. V shed 4 bases and J shed 1 base, with 9 bases lying between them. Here the CDR3 reads CASSALASYNSPLHF. CDR3 DNA: TGTGCCAGCAGCGCCCTGGCATCCTATAATTCACCCCTCCACTTT.

The chain couples TRBV5-6 to TRBJ1-2; 11 nucleotides match TRBD1. CDR1 is SGHDT, CDR2 YYEEEE, per germline. J gave up 2 bases and V 0 bases, and 6 bases lay outside the gene matches. The CDR3 contains 17 residues. CDR3 sequence: CASSLVGQGADNYGYTF. As DNA, the CDR3 is TGTGCCAGCAGCTTGGTAGGACAGGGGGCTGACAACTATGGCTACACCTTC.

V gene TRBV5-1 combines with J gene TRBJ1-5; no clear D. V was cut by 0 bases and J by 4 bases, with 5 bases left in between. The CDR3 extends over 13 amino acids. Germline values: CDR1 SGHRS, CDR2 YFSETQ. The chain's CDR3 is CASSLAVNQPQHF. The CDR3 nucleotides are TGCGCCAGCAGCTTGGCCGTTAATCAGCCCCAGCATTTT.

This rearrangement joins TRBV25-1 to TRBJ1-5; the D gene is possibly TRBD1 (6 bases). Germline V CDR1 and CDR2: MGHDK, SYGVNS. CDR3 length: 14 residues. Between the trimmed V and J ends, which lost 4 bases and 7 bases, there was a span of 14 bases. The CDR3 nucleotides read TGTGCCAGCAGTGGTTCAGGGGCGCGGCAGCCCCAGCATTTT. As protein: CASSGSGARQPQHF.

V is TRBV7-2 and J is TRBJ2-2; unclear D gene. The CDR3 spans 15 residues. Germline V gives CDR1 SGHTA, CDR2 FQGNSA. V lost 1 base, J lost 6 bases, and 12 bases lay in between. For the CDR3, the DNA is TGTGCCAGCAGCTTAGGGTTTAGTTCGCCCGGGGAGCTGTTTTTT. This sequence encodes CASSLGFSSPGELFF. Based on the CDR3 plus reference TRBV7-2 and TRBJ2-2, the full variable domain is GAGVSQSPSNKVTEKGKDVELRCDPISGHTALYWYRQSLGQGLEFLIYFQGNSAPDKSGLPSDRFSAERTGGSVSTLTIQRTQQEDSAVYLCASSLGFSSPGELFFGEGSRLTVL.

This chain connects TRBV3-1 (or the pseudogene TRBV3-2) to TRBJ1-2; the D gene is possibly TRBD1 (6 bases). The CDR3 contains 14 residues. In germline, CDR1 is LGHDT, CDR2 YNNKEL (reference sequence). With 2 bases removed from V and 2 bases from J, the gap between germline ends came to 9 bases. This CDR3 is CASSQLDRNYGYTF. The CDR3 region has the DNA TGTGCCAGCAGCCAATTGGACAGAAACTATGGCTACACCTTC.

For this clone: This may be a read error: a much more frequent sequence differs by one nucleotide. The J gene is TRBJ2-7, the V gene TRBV6-5; 10 bases are shared with TRBD1. CDR3 length equals 14 residues. The V gene's germline CDR1 is MNHEY and CDR2 SVGAGI. V lost 6 bases and J lost 2; bases outside the gene matches: 4. CDR3 protein: CASSTGTGAYEQYF. CDR3 sequence (DNA): TGTGCCAGCAGCACCGGGACAGGGGCCTACGAGCAGTACTTC.

The CDR3 DNA reads as TGTGCCAGCAGCCCCGGGGGTCTTGAAGAGACCCAGTACTTC. It is translated as CASSPGGLEETQYF. The gene calls are TRBV5-4 and TRBJ2-5; a weak D match, TRBD2 (6 bases). This CDR3 has 14 residues. CDR1 is SGHNT, CDR2 YYREEE, per germline (reference sequence). Trimming removed 4 bases at V and 3 bases at J, with 13 bases between.

The chain links TRBV18 to TRBJ2-7; 8 nucleotides align to TRBD2. This CDR3 has 15 residues. V dropped 4 bases and J dropped 0; count of bases not matched to a gene: 5. Germline CDR1 is KGHSH and CDR2 is LQKENI. CDR3 loop: CASSRPAGASYEQYF. The CDR3 nucleotides read TGTGCCAGCTCACGCCCAGCGGGAGCCTCCTACGAGCAGTACTTC.

The chain uses TRBV7-2 and TRBJ2-7; the D is unclear. CDR3 length equals 13 residues. Germline CDR1 and CDR2: SGHTA and FQGNSA. V lost 2 bases to trimming and J lost 3 bases, with 8 bases between them. DNA for the CDR3: TGTGCCAGCAGCTTAAGCCCTCTCTACGAGCAGTACTTC. Amino acid sequence: CASSLSPLYEQYF.

This clone was seen a single time. The CDR3 protein is CATSDTTYNSPLHF. DNA for the CDR3: TGTGCCACCTCGGACACCACCTATAATTCACCCCTCCACTTT. The chain employs TRBV14 and TRBJ1-6, with D perhaps TRBD1 (5 bases). CDR3 length: 14 amino acids. CDR1 is SGHDN and CDR2 is FVKESK in the germline V gene. With 10 bases removed from V and 2 bases from J, the gap between germline ends came to 12 bases.

The V gene is TRBV4-3, the J gene TRBJ1-4; D is unclear. The CDR3 sequence is 18 residues long. V lost 0 bases to trimming and J lost 0 bases, with 14 bases between them. CDR1 LGHNA and CDR2 YSLEER come from the germline V gene. This chain's CDR3 is CASSQDRYSTATNEKLFF. The CDR3 nucleotides are TGCGCCAGCAGCCAAGATCGCTATTCCACAGCAACTAATGAAAAACTGTTTTTT.

The chain is built from TRBV27 and TRBJ2-2; 7 bases are a match to TRBD1. Germline V gives CDR1 MNHEY, CDR2 SMNVEV (reference sequence). The CDR3 is made up of 15 amino acids. Trimming cost V 5 bases and J 1 base; bases outside gene matches: 4. This CDR3 is CASSMDRRNTGELFF. The CDR3 nucleotides read TGTGCCAGCAGTATGGACAGGAGGAACACCGGGGAGCTGTTTTTT.

This chain uses TRBV10-2 with TRBJ1-3; 10 nucleotides align to TRBD1. Germline CDR1 and CDR2: WSHSY and SAAADI. The ends lost 5 bases at V and 1 base at J; junction bases unmatched: 11. CDR3 length equals 18 residues. CDR3 in amino acids: CASSLPRDRGRSGNTIYF. CDR3 coding DNA: TGCGCCAGCAGTCTCCCCCGGGACAGGGGAAGGTCTGGAAACACCATATATTTT.

V gene TRBV18 combines with J gene TRBJ2-3; D perhaps matches TRBD1 (5 bases). The CDR3 totals 15 residues. V lost 4 bases and J 2 bases, leaving 13 bases between the germline ends. Germline CDR1 reads KGHSH; CDR2 reads LQKENI. The CDR3 region is CASSQAGPNTDTQYF. DNA for the CDR3: TGTGCCAGCTCACAAGCAGGGCCCAACACAGATACGCAGTATTTT.

V gene TRBV12-3 or TRBV12-4 combines with J gene TRBJ1-5, with no clear D. V was clipped by 7 bases and J by 1 base, with 8 bases between them. The CDR3 is made up of 13 amino acids. This chain's CDR3 is CASMLQSNQPQHF. The CDR3 DNA reads TGTGCCAGCATGCTACAGAGCAATCAGCCCCAGCATTTT.